This TCR beta chain was captured in a study of post-analysis software for immune sequencing data. Notes on the study in general: Included in a set of roughly five TRBV segments more frequent in patients than controls were TRBV5-6, TRBV5-1 and TRBV20-1. Controls had significantly higher normalized Chao1 diversity than multiple sclerosis patients. Batch-matched samples strongly co-clustered by F measure.

The CDR3 length is 14 residues. Germline CDR1 reads KGHDR; CDR2 reads SFDVKD. The V segment lost 7 bases and the J segment 9 bases; nucleotides outside the gene matches: 7. Note on this clonotype: Its antigen is still unknown.

Prepared TCR beta cDNA libraries contained unique molecular identifiers. Each sample of about 0.9 to 10 million input T cells yielded about 500,000 cDNA molecules, so each molecule approximated one T cell. Using its own MiXCR run on the PCR reads, TCRdb lists one record per CDR3 protein. The sample yields about half a million distinct CDR3 sequences, around 31% seen once. The TCR originated in a girl younger than 18 with multiple sclerosis. J is TRBJ2-1 and V is TRBV24-1; TRBD2 matches at 11 bases. Sequenced material: blood. The CDR3 reads CATRSSGGMGEQFF. The CDR3 DNA is TGTGCCACCAGATCTAGCGGGGGGATGGGTGAGCAGTTCTTC.